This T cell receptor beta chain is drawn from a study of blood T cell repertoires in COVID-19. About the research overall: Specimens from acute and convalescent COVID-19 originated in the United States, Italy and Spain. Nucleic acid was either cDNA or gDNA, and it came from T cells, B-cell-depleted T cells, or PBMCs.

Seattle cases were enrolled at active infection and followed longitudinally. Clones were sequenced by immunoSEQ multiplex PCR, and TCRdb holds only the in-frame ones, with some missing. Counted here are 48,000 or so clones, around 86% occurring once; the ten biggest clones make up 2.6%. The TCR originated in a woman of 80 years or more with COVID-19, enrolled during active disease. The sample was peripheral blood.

The chain's CDR3 is CASGGTYNEQFF. CDR3 nucleotides: TGTGCCAGCGGAGGGACTTACAATGAGCAGTTCTTC. The rearrangement uses TRBV3-1 (or the pseudogene TRBV3-2) and TRBJ2-1; maybe TRBD2 (6 bases). Germline values: CDR1 LGHDT, CDR2 YNNKEL (reference sequence). Trimming removed 8 bases at V and 4 bases at J, with 9 bases between. This CDR3 has 12 residues.